One sample yielded the 25 T cell receptor beta chains listed below, sequenced in a study of response to subunit inactivated influenza vaccine. From the RT-PCR reads, TCRdb called clonotypes with MiXCR, one entry per CDR3 protein. The sample has about 620,000 distinct CDR3 sequences; 10% to 15% are singletons. Sample: PBMCs from blood, taken on the day of vaccination. These receptors came from a man aged 50 or older who received an inactivated influenza vaccine.

This clonotype appeared many times. The rearrangement uses TRBV28 and TRBJ2-7; the D call may be TRBD1 or TRBD2 (5 bases each). In germline, CDR1 is MDHEN, CDR2 SYDVKM. This CDR3 region has 14 residues. V lost 2 bases, J lost 2 bases, and 10 bases lay in between. As DNA, the CDR3 is TGTGCCAGCAGTTTAGGGGCGGGCACCTACGAGCAGTACTTC. Protein sequence: CASSLGAGTYEQYF.

This clonotype occurred a few times. The chain recombines TRBV15 with TRBJ2-3; D remains ambiguous. The CDR3 contains 12 residues. Looked up from germline, CDR1 is LNHNV and CDR2 is YYDKDF (reference sequence). V was shortened by 10 bases and J by 2 bases, with 10 bases between the two germline ends. The CDR3 DNA reads as TGTGCCATCCTGGGCCCCACAGATACGCAGTATTTT. Its protein is CAILGPTDTQYF.

The chain combines TRBV12-3 or TRBV12-4 with TRBJ2-5, with 12 bases aligning to TRBD2. With V trimmed by 6 bases and J by 5 bases, 7 bases remained unmatched. This CDR3 contains 15 residues. As DNA, the CDR3 is TGTGCCAGCAGCCCTAGCGGGAGGGCTTGGGAGACCCAGTACTTC. This translates into CASSPSGRAWETQYF.

Remarks on this clonotype: The junction departs from the called germline gene at one end, perhaps through a read error. J is TRBJ1-4 and V is TRBV5-1; maybe TRBD1 (6 bases). There are 14 residues in the CDR3. The V gene's germline CDR1 is SGHRS and CDR2 YFSETQ. CDR3 loop: CASTPGGLHDKLFF. In nucleotides, the CDR3 is TGCGCCAGCACCCCCGGGGGGCTACATGATAAACTGTTTTTT.

Many counts were recorded for this clonotype. The rearrangement joins TRBV24-1 to TRBJ2-3; maybe TRBD1 (5 bases). With 4 bases removed from V and 2 bases from J, the gap between germline ends came to 12 bases. The CDR3 runs 15 residues. Germline V gene lookup returns CDR1 KGHDR and CDR2 SFDVKD. DNA of the CDR3: TGTGCCACCAGTGACGAACCAGGGTACACAGATACGCAGTATTTT. Protein sequence: CATSDEPGYTDTQYF.

This clonotype was observed a few times. This chain uses TRBV5-6 with TRBJ2-1; a weak D match, TRBD2 (6 bases). Trimming pared 2 bases from V and 4 bases from J, leaving 13 bases between. Germline V lookup: CDR1 SGHDT, CDR2 YYEEEE. The CDR3 consists of 15 residues. The CDR3 is CASSFWGEDYNEQFF. The CDR3, as DNA: TGTGCCAGCAGCTTCTGGGGGGAGGATTACAATGAGCAGTTCTTC.

This clonotype was seen a handful of times. Compared with germline, one end of the junction differs, possibly owing to a read error. The J gene is TRBJ2-1, the V gene TRBV20-1; TRBD1 matches 8 bases. Per germline, CDR1 DFQATT and CDR2 SNEGSKA (reference sequence). This CDR3 contains 11 residues. CDR3 sequence (DNA): TGCAGTGCTAGAGCCGACAGGGGACCCTCCTTC. It encodes CSARADRGPSF.

This clonotype appeared a few times. This rearrangement joins TRBV11-3 to TRBJ2-7; D may be TRBD2 (5 bases). Trimming took off 5 bases at V and 1 base at J, with 15 bases between the two ends. CDR3 length equals 15 residues. Germline CDR1 SGHNT, CDR2 YENEEA. The CDR3 DNA reads as TGTGCCAGCAGCCAGCAGCCCGGCGGGTCCTACGAGCAGTACTTC. It encodes CASSQQPGGSYEQYF.

This clonotype was observed many times. The V and J genes are TRBV12-3 or TRBV12-4 and TRBJ1-2; a possible D gene is TRBD1 (5 bases). Trimming stripped 11 bases from V and 7 bases from J, with 20 bases between. The CDR3 is made up of 13 amino acids. The DNA for the CDR3 is TGTGCCTCTCGGGACCCTCCCGAGGGTGGCTACACCTTC. Protein sequence: CASRDPPEGGYTF.

This clonotype was seen a handful of times. CDR3 amino acids: CSAKGPEDFRYNEQFF. Written as DNA, the CDR3 is TGCAGTGCTAAGGGACCGGAGGATTTCAGATACAATGAGCAGTTCTTC. This chain links TRBV20-1 with TRBJ2-1; TRBD1 or TRBD2 may be the D gene (5 bases each). The germline V and J ends were trimmed by 4 bases and 4 bases, with 20 bases remaining between them. Germline V gene sequence: CDR1 DFQATT, CDR2 SNEGSKA (reference sequence). There are 16 residues in the CDR3.

J is TRBJ2-1 and V is TRBV20-1; 14 nucleotides line up with TRBD2. The CDR3 runs to 19 residues. The germline V gene has CDR1 DFQATT and CDR2 SNEGSKA (reference sequence). The CDR3 DNA sequence: TGCAGGGCCCTGGCTCCGCGCGGGACTAGCGGGAGTCTAACCAATGAGCAGTTCTTC. Its translation: CRALAPRGTSGSLTNEQFF.

This clonotype has only a few counts. The chain is built from TRBV4-2 and TRBJ2-2; TRBD2 matches at 13 bases. V was clipped by 0 bases and J by 7 bases; unmatched bases: 8. The germline V gene has CDR1 LGHNA and CDR2 YNFKEQ. The CDR3 covers 18 residues. CDR3 loop: CASSQEKGTSGAVGELFF. The CDR3 DNA sequence: TGTGCCAGCAGCCAAGAAAAAGGGACTAGCGGGGCGGTCGGGGAGCTGTTTTTT.

This chain uses TRBV4-2 with TRBJ1-2; unclear D gene. Trimming stripped 0 bases from V and 3 bases from J, with 14 bases between. The V gene's germline CDR1 is LGHNA and CDR2 YNFKEQ. This CDR3 spans 16 amino acids. CDR3 coding DNA: TGTGCCAGCAGCCAAGAATATGCAGGAACCTACTATGGCTACACCTTC. Amino acids: CASSQEYAGTYYGYTF.

At least ten counts were recorded for this clonotype. This rearrangement joins TRBV3-1 to TRBJ2-5, with TRBD1 as a possible D gene (6 bases). The CDR3 totals 15 residues. The V and J ends lost 1 base and 1 base respectively, with 10 bases between them. The germline V gene encodes CDR1 LGHDT and CDR2 YNNKEL (reference sequence). This chain's CDR3 is CASSQGHRVQETQYF. The CDR3 DNA reads as TGTGCCAGCAGCCAAGGGCACAGGGTCCAAGAGACCCAGTACTTC.

This clonotype was recorded a few times. The chain couples TRBV27 to TRBJ2-2; possibly TRBD2 for D (5 bases). Germline-derived CDR1 and CDR2 are MNHEY and SMNVEV (reference sequence). Trimming removed 5 bases from V and 0 bases from J, with 10 bases in between. This CDR3 contains 15 residues. The CDR3 DNA reads as TGTGCCAGCAGTCGGGAACTACCGAACACCGGGGAGCTGTTTTTT. Translation gives CASSRELPNTGELFF.

This clonotype was seen more than once but under ten times. The chain couples TRBV5-6 to TRBJ1-1, with TRBD1 as a possible D gene (5 bases). Germline CDR1 reads SGHDT; CDR2 reads YYEEEE. Trimming removed 0 bases at V and 8 bases at J, with 11 bases between. The CDR3 runs 13 residues. Here the CDR3 reads CASSLGGVPEAFF. CDR3 in DNA: TGTGCCAGCAGCTTGGGGGGGGTACCCGAAGCTTTCTTT.

V usage is TRBV20-1 and J usage is TRBJ1-1, with D uncertain. Trimming shortened V by 0 bases and J by 2 bases, and 10 bases separated the two germline ends. This CDR3 contains 14 residues. The germline CDR1 and CDR2 sequences are DFQATT and SNEGSKA (reference sequence). The chain's CDR3 is CSARDGSGNTEAFF. CDR3 sequence (DNA): TGCAGTGCTAGAGATGGTTCCGGCAACACTGAAGCTTTCTTT.

This clonotype was counted ten times or more. V gene TRBV18 combines with J gene TRBJ2-7, with unresolved D. The V gene lost 2 bases and the J gene lost 5 bases, with 7 bases spanning the gap. CDR3 size: 12 residues. The V gene's germline CDR1 is KGHSH and CDR2 LQKENI. CDR3 bases: TGTGCCAGCTCACCAAATCGGGACGAGCAGTACTTC. This translates into CASSPNRDEQYF.

J is TRBJ1-2 and V is TRBV4-3; 12 bases are a match to TRBD1. Germline V gives CDR1 LGHNA, CDR2 YSLEER. V shed 4 bases, J shed 7 bases, and the junction held 4 bases outside the gene matches. The CDR3 is 14 residues long. The CDR3 region is CASSRGTGGSGYTF. The CDR3, as DNA: TGCGCCAGCAGCCGGGGGACAGGGGGCTCTGGCTACACCTTC.

Ten or more counts support this clonotype. The rearrangement links TRBV12-3 or TRBV12-4 to TRBJ2-1, with TRBD2 matching 10 bases. V trimming: 6 bases; J trimming: 10 bases; junction bases outside the gene matches: 12. This CDR3 region has 15 residues. The CDR3 DNA reads as TGTGCCAGCAGCCTCTCCGGTAGCGGGGGGCAGGAGCAGTTCTTC. It yields the protein CASSLSGSGGQEQFF.

This clonotype appeared many times. The rearrangement joins TRBV28 to TRBJ1-5; D is uncertain. With 8 bases removed from V and 3 bases from J, the gap between germline ends came to 11 bases. Germline V gene lookup returns CDR1 MDHEN and CDR2 SYDVKM. The CDR3 covers 13 residues. Here the CDR3 reads CASLSNYNQPQHF. The CDR3 nucleotides are TGTGCCAGCCTATCCAATTACAATCAGCCCCAGCATTTT.

The rearrangement links TRBV28 to TRBJ2-7; possible D gene TRBD1, 5 bases. This CDR3 region has 15 residues. Germline V CDR1 and CDR2: MDHEN, SYDVKM. The V end was cut by 7 bases, the J end by 0 bases, with 16 bases between. The CDR3 region has the DNA TGTGCCAGCAATGTTTGGCAGGGAAGCTCCTACGAGCAGTACTTC. Protein sequence: CASNVWQGSSYEQYF. The complete variable domain, with remaining parts taken from reference TRBV28 and TRBJ2-7, reads DVKVTQSSRYLVKRTGEKVFLECVQDMDHENMFWYRQDPGLGLRLIYFSYDVKMKEKGDIPEGYSVSREKKERFSLILESASTNQTSMYLCASNVWQGSSYEQYFGPGTRLTVT.

This clonotype occurred many times. The CDR3 protein is CASSFGNREKLFF. CDR3 nucleotides: TGTGCCAGCAGTTTTGGGAATAGGGAAAAACTGTTTTTT. This chain links TRBV12-3 or TRBV12-4 with TRBJ1-4; D is unclear. Trimming removed 3 bases at V and 8 bases at J, with 10 bases between. CDR3 length: 13 residues.

Ten or more counts support this clonotype. The chain combines TRBV7-2 with TRBJ2-2, with 7 nucleotides matching TRBD2. V trimming: 1 base; J trimming: 4 bases; junction bases outside the gene matches: 3. The CDR3 has 15 amino acids. Per the germline V gene, CDR1 is SGHTA and CDR2 is FQGNSA. The CDR3 here is CASSLDSGITGELFF. The CDR3 DNA is TGTGCCAGCAGCTTAGACAGCGGGATCACCGGGGAGCTGTTTTTT.

This clonotype was observed a few times. The chain has TRBV27 and TRBJ1-1; D ambiguous. Per the germline V gene, CDR1 is MNHEY and CDR2 is SMNVEV (reference sequence). The CDR3 runs 16 residues. V lost 0 bases, J lost 0 bases, and 11 bases lay in between. CDR3 protein: CASSLSSALMNTEAFF. The CDR3 region has the DNA TGTGCCAGCAGTTTATCGAGCGCCCTTATGAACACTGAAGCTTTCTTT.